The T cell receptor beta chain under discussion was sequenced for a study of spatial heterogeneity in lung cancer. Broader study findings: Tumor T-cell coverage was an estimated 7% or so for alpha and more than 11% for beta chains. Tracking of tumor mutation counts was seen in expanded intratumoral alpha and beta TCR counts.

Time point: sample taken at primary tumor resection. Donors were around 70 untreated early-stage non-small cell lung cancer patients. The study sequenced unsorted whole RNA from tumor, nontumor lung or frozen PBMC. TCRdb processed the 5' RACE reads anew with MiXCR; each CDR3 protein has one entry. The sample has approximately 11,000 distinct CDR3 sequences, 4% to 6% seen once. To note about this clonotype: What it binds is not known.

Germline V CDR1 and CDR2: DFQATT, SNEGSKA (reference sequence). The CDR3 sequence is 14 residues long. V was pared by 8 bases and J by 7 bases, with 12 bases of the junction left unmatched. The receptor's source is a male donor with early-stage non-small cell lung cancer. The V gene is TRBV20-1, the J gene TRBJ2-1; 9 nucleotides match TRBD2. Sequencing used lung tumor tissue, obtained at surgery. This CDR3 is CSPRGSGRRNEQFF. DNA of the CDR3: TGCAGTCCGAGGGGTAGCGGGAGAAGAAATGAGCAGTTCTTC.